This T cell receptor beta chain came from a study of shared clonotypes between healthy human individuals. This clone turned up a few times. Its antigen remains unidentified. Other nucleotide sequences in the sample specify the same CDR3. The study's findings and limits: On the whole, naive subsets had larger estimated richness than memory subsets had. Clonotypes not shared had lower generation probabilities than those common to all four donors. Represented genetic and exposure-history diversity was restricted by having few donors.

All donors were Caucasian adults living in Nashville, Tennessee. Sequenced by immunoSEQ multiplex PCR; TCRdb stores in-frame clones only, minus some. The data show around 2.5 million clones, approximately 94% seen once. The V gene's germline CDR1 is SGDLS and CDR2 YYNGEE. V was pared by 0 bases and J by 4 bases, with 5 bases between. CDR3 length: 13 residues. The chain carries TRBV9 and TRBJ2-1, with D uncertain. Material for sequencing was naive CD4+ T cells from PBMCs. As to subset: CD45RA+ positively selected. This TCR was recovered from a man aged 18-30 years in good health. Some clones in this sample may be carry-over from other donors' samples. The CDR3 region has the DNA TGTGCCAGCAGCGTAGGTCGGTACAATGAGCAGTTCTTC. It yields the protein CASSVGRYNEQFF.